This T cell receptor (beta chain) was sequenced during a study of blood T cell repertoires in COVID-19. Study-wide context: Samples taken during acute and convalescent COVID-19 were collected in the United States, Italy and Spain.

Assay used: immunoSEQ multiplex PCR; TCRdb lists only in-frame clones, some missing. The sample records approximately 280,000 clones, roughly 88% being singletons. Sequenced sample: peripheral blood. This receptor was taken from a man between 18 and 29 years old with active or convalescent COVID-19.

The CDR3 DNA sequence: TGTGCCAGCAGCCATACCACGAGGGGGGGCACTGAAGCTTTCTTT. Translation: CASSHTTRGGTEAFF. The chain carries TRBV7-8 and TRBJ1-1; tentative D call: TRBD1 (6 bases). Trimming pared 5 bases from V and 4 bases from J, leaving 17 bases between. The CDR3 totals 15 residues. Germline V gene data show CDR1 as SGHVS and CDR2 as FQNEAQ.